The 3 T cell receptor beta chains listed next were all sequenced from one sample in a study of tumor-infiltrating lymphocytes in primary liver carcinoma. Production of TCR beta cDNA used 500 ng total RNA together with a constant-region primer. ARM-PCR was slightly modified, and three nested multiplex PCR rounds with it gave rise to the TCR beta libraries. Running 9 to 11 cycles apiece, the first two PCR rounds relied on TRBV1-TRBV30 forward primers together with a C-beta reverse primer. Each CDR3 protein gets one entry after TCRdb re-called the multiplex PCR reads with MiXCR. Of around 120,000 distinct CDR3 sequences in the sample, roughly 69% were seen once. Investigators took RNA and DNA out together from 20-30 mg of unsorted bulk tissue. The sample comprised liver tumor tissue from sampling region 1. The sample's subset: tumor region T1, superior pole. All receptors derive from a woman aged 60 to 75 with primary liver carcinoma and hepatitis B virus infection.

With respect to this clonotype: One end of the junction fails to match germline, which may point to a read error. This chain uses TRBV6-2 or TRBV6-3 with TRBJ2-5; TRBD2 aligns across 11 bases. This CDR3 spans 15 amino acids. Germline assignment: CDR1 MNHEY and CDR2 SVGEGT. CDR3 coding DNA: TGTGCCAGCAGAGACACTAGCGGGAGTCAAGGGACCCAGTACTTC. This sequence encodes CASRDTSGSQGTQYF.

As for this clonotype: This may come from a read error, since a much larger clone is one base off. The chain is built from TRBV28 and TRBJ2-5; TRBD1 matches at 9 bases. This CDR3 comprises 13 residues. Germline assignment: CDR1 MDHEN and CDR2 SYDVKM. CDR3 DNA sequence: TGTGCCGGCAGCCGGACAGGGGTAGAGACCCAGTACTTC. Translated, it gives CAGSRTGVETQYF. The variable domain in full, completed from reference TRBV28 and TRBJ2-5, reads DVKVTQSSRYLVKRTGEKVFLECVQDMDHENMFWYRQDPGLGLRLIYFSYDVKMKEKGDIPEGYSVSREKKERFSLILESASTNQTSMYLCAGSRTGVETQYFGPGTRLLVL.

This clonotype was detected a few times. Given a much more abundant clone one base away, this may be a read error. The chain recombines TRBV7-9 with TRBJ2-3, with a weak D call TRBD1 (5 bases). The CDR3 is 15 residues long. In germline, CDR1 is SEHNR, CDR2 FQNEAQ (reference sequence). The CDR3 nucleotides are TGTACCAGCAGCATCCCCTTAGGGGTCGATGATACGCAGTATTTT. This codes for CTSSIPLGVDDTQYF. Filled out from reference TRBV7-9 and TRBJ2-3, the complete variable domain reads DTGVSQNPRHKITKRGQNVTFRCDPISEHNRLYWYRQTLGQGPEFLTYFQNEAQLEKSRLLSDRFSAERPKGSFSTLEIQRTEQGDSAMYLCTSSIPLGVDDTQYFGPGTRLTVL.